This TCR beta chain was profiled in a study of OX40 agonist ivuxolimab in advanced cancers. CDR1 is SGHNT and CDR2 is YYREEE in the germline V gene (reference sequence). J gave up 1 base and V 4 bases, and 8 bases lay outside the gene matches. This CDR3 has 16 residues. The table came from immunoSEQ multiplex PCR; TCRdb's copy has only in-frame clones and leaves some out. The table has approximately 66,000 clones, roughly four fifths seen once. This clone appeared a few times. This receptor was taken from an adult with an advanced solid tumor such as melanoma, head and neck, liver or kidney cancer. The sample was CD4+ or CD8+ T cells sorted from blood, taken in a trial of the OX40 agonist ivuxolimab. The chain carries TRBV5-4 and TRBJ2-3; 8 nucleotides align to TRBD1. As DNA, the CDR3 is TGTGCCAGCAGCGCGAACAGGGGGTCCGGCACAGATACGCAGTATTTT. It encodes CASSANRGSGTDTQYF.